This T cell receptor (beta chain) was observed in a study of T cell repertoires in cytomegalovirus infection. In the case of this clonotype: The antigen is unknown.

TCRdb re-called the reads with MiXCR, one entry per CDR3 protein. Among 68,000 or so distinct CDR3 sequences listed, roughly 20% were seen once. This receptor was obtained from a human donor in good health (CMV status not recorded). Some clones in this sample may be carry-over from other donors' samples. Specimen: PBMCs, sequenced either directly or after in vitro stimulation (not recorded which).

In DNA, the CDR3 is TGCGCCAGCAGCCAAGAAGGGGGACGTGAGCAGTTCTTC. Residues: CASSQEGGREQFF. The rearrangement links TRBV4-1 to TRBJ2-1; D is possibly TRBD1 (6 bases). CDR1 is MGHRA, CDR2 YSYEKL, per germline. V was trimmed by 0 bases and J by 9 bases, leaving 9 bases between them. The CDR3 spans 13 residues.